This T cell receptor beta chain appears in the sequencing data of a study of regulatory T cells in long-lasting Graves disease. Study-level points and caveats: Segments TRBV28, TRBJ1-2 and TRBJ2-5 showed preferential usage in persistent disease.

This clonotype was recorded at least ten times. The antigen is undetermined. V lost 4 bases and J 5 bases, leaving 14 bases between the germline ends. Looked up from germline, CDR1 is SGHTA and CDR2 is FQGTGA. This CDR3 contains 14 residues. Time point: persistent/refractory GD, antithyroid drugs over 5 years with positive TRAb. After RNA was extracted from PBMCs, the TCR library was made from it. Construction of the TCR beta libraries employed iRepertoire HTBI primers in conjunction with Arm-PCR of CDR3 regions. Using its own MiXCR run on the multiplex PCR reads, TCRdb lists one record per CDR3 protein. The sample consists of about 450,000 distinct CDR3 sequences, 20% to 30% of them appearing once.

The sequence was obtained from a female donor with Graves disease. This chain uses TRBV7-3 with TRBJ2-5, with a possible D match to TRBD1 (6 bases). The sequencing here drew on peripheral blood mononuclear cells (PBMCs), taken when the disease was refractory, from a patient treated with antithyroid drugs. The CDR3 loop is CASSSRGMGETQYF. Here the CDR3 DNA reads TGTGCCAGCAGCTCCAGGGGTATGGGGGAGACCCAGTACTTC.